The sequence of this T cell receptor (beta chain) was determined in a study of cytomegalovirus exposure and HLA in healthy donors. 13 Jbeta primers and 60 Vbeta primers were used for the PCR. Generated by immunoSEQ multiplex PCR, the TCRdb table keeps only in-frame clones and is missing some. Of about 200,000 clones listed, roughly 70% are singletons. This clone was seen just once. V was cut by 1 base and J by 1 base, with 10 bases left in between. The CDR3 is 15 residues long. Germline-derived CDR1 and CDR2 are SGHNT and YENEEA. Sequenced input: PBMCs. The receptor's source is a woman in her twenties or thirties in good health and CMV-seronegative. The V call is TRBV11-3, the J call TRBJ1-1; possibly TRBD1 for D (5 bases). CDR3 nucleotide sequence: TGTGCCAGCAGCTTAGGCGGCAGGGAGAACACTGAAGCTTTCTTT. Translated: CASSLGGRENTEAFF.